The 29 T cell receptor beta chains below come from one sample, sequenced in a study of control samples from healthy donors and cancer patients. Profiled with immunoSEQ multiplex PCR; TCRdb holds only in-frame clones, not every one. The repertoire holds some 170,000 clones, with roughly 95% as singletons. Sequencing was performed on blood. These receptors all come from a woman in her twenties or thirties in good health.

This chain uses TRBV2 with TRBJ1-4, with 8 bases identical to TRBD1. V dropped 5 bases and J dropped 8; count of bases not matched to a gene: 10. The CDR3 consists of 15 residues. In germline, CDR1 is SNHLY, CDR2 FYNNEI. The CDR3 sequence: CASSTPDREEEKLFF. CDR3 bases: TGTGCCAGCAGTACACCGGACAGGGAAGAAGAAAAACTGTTTTTT.

About this clone itself: Other DNA sequences in the same sample also yield this CDR3. The chain carries TRBV6-5 and TRBJ2-7; 7 positions agree with TRBD2. CDR3 length equals 14 residues. Germline trimming cut 6 bases from V and 1 base from J; bases unmatched to any gene: 6. CDR1 is MNHEY, CDR2 SVGAGI, per germline. This CDR3 reads CASRLGGSSYEQYF. The CDR3 DNA sequence: TGTGCCAGCAGGTTAGGCGGGAGTTCCTACGAGCAGTACTTC.

This chain links TRBV25-1 with TRBJ2-2, with TRBD1 identical over 10 bases. Losses at the gene ends were 4 bases for V and 3 bases for J; bases not matched to a gene: 8. The V gene's germline CDR1 is MGHDK and CDR2 SYGVNS. The CDR3 loop spans 17 amino acids. The CDR3 loop reads CASSGLGTGAYTGELFF. CDR3 DNA sequence: TGTGCCAGCAGTGGCCTCGGGACAGGGGCTTACACCGGGGAGCTGTTTTTT.

The chain links TRBV5-6 to TRBJ2-1; 8 nucleotides match TRBD1. Looked up from germline, CDR1 is SGHDT and CDR2 is YYEEEE. This CDR3 spans 12 amino acids. The V segment lost 2 bases and the J segment 10 bases; nucleotides outside the gene matches: 2. CDR3 sequence reads: CASSFWDREQFF. Here the CDR3 DNA reads TGTGCCAGCAGCTTCTGGGACAGGGAGCAGTTCTTC.

This clone was seen only once. The chain has TRBV7-3 and TRBJ2-1; a weak D match, TRBD1 (6 bases). CDR1 is SGHTA, CDR2 FQGTGA, per germline. The V end was cut by 5 bases, the J end by 6 bases, with 14 bases between. This CDR3 contains 14 residues. As DNA, the CDR3 is TGTGCCAGCAGCCACCCAAGGGGGTTCAATGAGCAGTTCTTC. Its translation: CASSHPRGFNEQFF.

This chain joins TRBV24-1 and TRBJ2-1, with TRBD1 as a possible D gene (5 bases). The CDR3 extends over 13 amino acids. V gave up 9 bases and J gave up 8 bases, with 16 bases separating them. Germline V lookup: CDR1 KGHDR, CDR2 SFDVKD. CDR3 region: CATLGMGRDEQFF. CDR3 sequence (DNA): TGTGCCACCCTAGGCATGGGGCGTGATGAGCAGTTCTTC.

The V and J genes are TRBV9 and TRBJ2-7; possible D gene TRBD1, 6 bases. Germline V gene data show CDR1 as SGDLS and CDR2 as YYNGEE. The CDR3 has 16 amino acids. The V end was cut by 0 bases, the J end by 3 bases, with 16 bases between. CDR3 nucleotide sequence: TGTGCCAGCAGCGTAGGTGAGGACAGCCGGTTCTACGAGCAGTACTTC. This encodes CASSVGEDSRFYEQYF.

The CDR3 nucleotides read TGTGCCAGCAGCCAAGAACTAGCTTCGGAGCAGTTCTTC. This gives the protein CASSQELASEQFF. The chain combines TRBV14 with TRBJ2-1; possible D gene TRBD2, 6 bases. Germline loops: CDR1 SGHDN, CDR2 FVKESK. This CDR3 has 13 amino acids. Trimming left V 0 bases short and J 10 bases short, with 10 bases between.

This chain links TRBV28 with TRBJ2-3, with D hard to call. The V end was cut by 7 bases, the J end by 0 bases, with 14 bases between. CDR3 length: 15 amino acids. CDR1 MDHEN and CDR2 SYDVKM come from the germline V gene. CDR3 amino acids: CASIRLGLSTDTQYF. Written as DNA, the CDR3 is TGTGCCAGCATCAGGTTAGGGCTGAGCACAGATACGCAGTATTTT.

The chain joins TRBV18 to TRBJ1-1; D possibly corresponds to TRBD1 (5 bases). The CDR3 loop spans 15 amino acids. With 3 bases removed from V and 1 base from J, the gap between germline ends came to 12 bases. The germline CDR1 and CDR2 sequences are KGHSH and LQKENI. The CDR3 sequence: CASSPWSQGNTEAFF. The CDR3 coding sequence is TGTGCCAGCTCACCTTGGTCTCAGGGGAACACTGAAGCTTTCTTT.

The rearrangement joins TRBV20-1 to TRBJ2-2; D gene unclear. Per germline, CDR1 DFQATT and CDR2 SNEGSKA (reference sequence). There are 11 residues in the CDR3. The V end lost 6 bases, the J end lost 8 bases, and 10 bases lay between the germline ends. CDR3 protein: CSAKVGGELFF. CDR3 nucleotide sequence: TGCAGTGCCAAGGTGGGGGGGGAGCTGTTTTTT.

This clone came up once. The V call is TRBV5-1, the J call TRBJ2-1; 8 bases map to TRBD2. Germline loops: CDR1 SGHRS, CDR2 YFSETQ. J was trimmed by 5 bases and V by 3 bases; bases with no gene match: 13. The CDR3 runs 17 residues. The CDR3 region has the DNA TGCGCCAGCAGCTCTCTGGGGGGAACTAGCGGAAACAATGAGCAGTTCTTC. It translates to CASSSLGGTSGNNEQFF.

The V gene is TRBV7-2, the J gene TRBJ1-1, with D possibly being TRBD1 (6 bases). The germline V and J ends were trimmed by 3 bases and 12 bases, with 17 bases remaining between them. The CDR3 has 13 residues. Germline values: CDR1 SGHTA, CDR2 FQGNSA. The CDR3 loop reads CASSLGGQPTTFF. In DNA, the CDR3 is TGTGCCAGCAGCTTGGGGGGACAACCCACAACTTTCTTT.

This sequence joins TRBV13 and TRBJ2-7; unclear D gene. The CDR3 extends over 14 amino acids. Trimming shortened V by 2 bases and J by 0 bases, and 8 bases separated the two germline ends. Germline values: CDR1 PRHDT, CDR2 FYEKMQ (reference sequence). For the CDR3, the DNA is TGTGCCAGCAGCTTAAAGGTTGACTCCTACGAGCAGTACTTC. Translating gives CASSLKVDSYEQYF.

The chain is built from TRBV13 and TRBJ2-7; 9 bases line up with TRBD2. Per the germline V gene, CDR1 is PRHDT and CDR2 is FYEKMQ (reference sequence). This CDR3 region has 16 residues. The V gene end was trimmed by 5 bases and the J gene end by 0 bases; junction bases not matched to a gene: 8. CDR3 sequence (DNA): TGTGCCAGCAGCCATAGGACTAGCGCGAGCTCCTACGAGCAGTACTTC. Protein sequence: CASSHRTSASSYEQYF.

The rearrangement joins TRBV2 to TRBJ1-6; 7 bases agree with TRBD1. Germline CDR1 SNHLY, CDR2 FYNNEI. V lost 6 bases, J lost 9 bases, and 8 bases stayed unmatched. The CDR3 spans 14 residues. CDR3 nucleotides: TGTGCCAGCAGCCTGGGAACAGGGGTTTCACCCCTCCACTTT. Its protein is CASSLGTGVSPLHF.

This chain joins TRBV28 and TRBJ2-1; D may be TRBD1 (6 bases). This CDR3 is built from 14 residues. Trimming left V 4 bases short and J 7 bases short, with 14 bases between. The germline V gene has CDR1 MDHEN and CDR2 SYDVKM. CDR3 sequence: CASSSMDTGNEQFF. CDR3 coding DNA: TGTGCCAGCAGTTCAATGGACACAGGGAATGAGCAGTTCTTC.

The J gene is TRBJ1-5, the V gene TRBV18; 7 bases map to TRBD1. Trimming removed 6 bases from V and 6 bases from J; junction bases left unmatched: 8. Looked up from germline, CDR1 is KGHSH and CDR2 is LQKENI. The CDR3 has 14 amino acids. The CDR3 DNA is TGTGCCAGCTCCCTAGACAGGGTTAGTCAGCCCCAGCATTTT. Translating it yields CASSLDRVSQPQHF.

The chain joins TRBV28 to TRBJ2-1; D might be TRBD1 or TRBD2, each matching 5 bases. The CDR3 contains 12 residues. From germline, CDR1 is MDHEN and CDR2 SYDVKM. V lost 2 bases and J lost 9, with 8 bases in between. The CDR3 spells CASSLNGAEQFF. The CDR3 DNA reads as TGTGCCAGCAGTTTAAACGGGGCTGAGCAGTTCTTC.

This clone came up once. This rearrangement joins TRBV30 to TRBJ1-3, with D possibly being TRBD1 (5 bases). Trimming removed 4 bases from V and 8 bases from J, with 24 bases in between. This CDR3 contains 16 residues. CDR1 and CDR2 from the germline V gene are GTSNPN and SVGIG (reference sequence). CDR3 region: CAWTPGWGDEEYTIYF. The CDR3 DNA reads as TGTGCCTGGACCCCAGGTTGGGGGGACGAGGAGTACACCATATATTTT.

The CDR3 loop reads CASSFFDRESAGYTF. The CDR3 DNA sequence: TGTGCCAGCAGCTTTTTTGATAGGGAGTCAGCGGGCTACACCTTC. J is TRBJ1-2 and V is TRBV5-6; D gene unclear. Germline loops: CDR1 SGHDT, CDR2 YYEEEE. Trimming took off 2 bases at V and 8 bases at J, with 19 bases between the two ends. The CDR3 is made up of 15 amino acids. The full variable domain, rest sourced from reference TRBV5-6 and TRBJ1-2, is DAGVTQSPTHLIKTRGQQVTLRCSPKSGHDTVSWYQQALGQGPQFIFQYYEEEERQRGNFPDRFSGHQFPNYSSELNVNALLLGDSALYLCASSFFDRESAGYTFGSGTRLTVV.

The V and J genes are TRBV4-1 and TRBJ2-3; TRBD1 matches 10 bases. Germline CDR1 reads MGHRA; CDR2 reads YSYEKL. The length of the CDR3 is 16 residues. The J segment lost 2 bases and the V segment lost 1 base, leaving 3 bases of the junction unmatched. The CDR3 nucleotides are TGCGCCAGCAGCCAAGGGACAGGGGGAATCACAGATACGCAGTATTTT. It codes for CASSQGTGGITDTQYF.

The chain uses TRBV5-4 and TRBJ2-7; D may be TRBD1 or TRBD2 (5 bases each). Between the trimmed V and J ends, which lost 1 base and 4 bases, there was a span of 12 bases. The CDR3 loop spans 14 amino acids. The germline CDR1 and CDR2 sequences are SGHNT and YYREEE (reference sequence). The CDR3 nucleotides read TGTGCCAGCAGCTTGAGAGGGACGGGTTACGAGCAGTACTTC. Protein: CASSLRGTGYEQYF.

The chain has TRBV19 and TRBJ1-1, with 8 bases identical to TRBD1. The CDR3 contains 13 residues. Germline-derived CDR1 and CDR2 are LNHDA and SQIVND (reference sequence). Germline trimming cut 4 bases from V and 7 bases from J; bases unmatched to any gene: 5. The CDR3 DNA reads as TGTGCCAGTAGTAGACAGGGGATCAATGAAGCTTTCTTT. Translation gives CASSRQGINEAFF.

This clone has only a few counts. The chain employs TRBV25-1 and TRBJ1-3; a weak D match, TRBD1 (6 bases). CDR3 size: 16 residues. Germline CDR1 is MGHDK and CDR2 is SYGVNS. Trimming took off 4 bases at V and 0 bases at J, with 13 bases between the two ends. The CDR3 protein is CASSGQDGFSGNTIYF. CDR3 nucleotide sequence: TGTGCCAGCAGTGGACAGGACGGCTTCTCTGGAAACACCATATATTTT.

The rearrangement uses TRBV28 and TRBJ1-2; D gene ambiguous. CDR3 length: 17 residues. V was clipped by 7 bases and J by 5 bases, with 26 bases between them. Per germline, CDR1 MDHEN and CDR2 SYDVKM. The CDR3 nucleotides are TGTGCCAGCACCCTGCCCGGAGGGAAGAAATACCTATATGGCTACACCTTC. Amino acids: CASTLPGGKKYLYGYTF.

The gene calls are TRBV3-1 (or the pseudogene TRBV3-2) and TRBJ2-5; 8 positions match TRBD1. Trimming took 3 bases from V and 3 from J; bases not matched to a gene: 6. This CDR3 spans 15 amino acids. Germline values: CDR1 LGHDT, CDR2 YNNKEL (reference sequence). CDR3 in amino acids: CASSQGQEIEETQYF. DNA for the CDR3: TGTGCCAGCAGCCAGGGACAGGAGATTGAAGAGACCCAGTACTTC.

The rearrangement uses TRBV5-1 and TRBJ1-1; tentative D call: TRBD1 (5 bases). This CDR3 region has 13 residues. Trimming cost V 4 bases and J 2 bases, with 9 bases left between them. Germline V gene sequence: CDR1 SGHRS, CDR2 YFSETQ. The CDR3 loop is CASSGQSNTEAFF. The CDR3 bases are TGCGCCAGCAGCGGACAATCCAACACTGAAGCTTTCTTT. The full variable domain, its missing parts supplied by reference TRBV5-1 and TRBJ1-1, is KAGVTQTPRYLIKTRGQQVTLSCSPISGHRSVSWYQQTPGQGLQFLFEYFSETQRNKGNFPGRFSGRQFSNSRSEMNVSTLELGDSALYLCASSGQSNTEAFFGQGTRLTVV.

The rearrangement uses TRBV28 and TRBJ1-3; TRBD1 aligns across 8 bases. After removal of 3 bases from V and 0 bases from J, the junction contained 7 bases not matched to a gene. Germline V lookup: CDR1 MDHEN, CDR2 SYDVKM. This CDR3 comprises 17 residues. The DNA for the CDR3 is TGTGCCAGCAGTTTTCCGGACAGGGCAAACTCTGGAAACACCATATATTTT. Translating gives CASSFPDRANSGNTIYF. Full variable domain (remainder filled in from reference TRBV28 and TRBJ1-3): DVKVTQSSRYLVKRTGEKVFLECVQDMDHENMFWYRQDPGLGLRLIYFSYDVKMKEKGDIPEGYSVSREKKERFSLILESASTNQTSMYLCASSFPDRANSGNTIYFGEGSWLTVV.